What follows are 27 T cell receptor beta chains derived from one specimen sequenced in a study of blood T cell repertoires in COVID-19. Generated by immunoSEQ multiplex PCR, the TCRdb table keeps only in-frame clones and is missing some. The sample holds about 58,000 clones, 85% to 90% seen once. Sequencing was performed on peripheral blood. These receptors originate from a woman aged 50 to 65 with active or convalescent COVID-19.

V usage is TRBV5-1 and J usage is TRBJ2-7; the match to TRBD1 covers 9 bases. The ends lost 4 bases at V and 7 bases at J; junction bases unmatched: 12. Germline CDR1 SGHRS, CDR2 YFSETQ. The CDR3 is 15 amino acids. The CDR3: CASSPSQGAPGEQYF. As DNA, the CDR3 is TGCGCCAGCAGCCCCTCACAGGGGGCGCCGGGGGAGCAGTACTTC.

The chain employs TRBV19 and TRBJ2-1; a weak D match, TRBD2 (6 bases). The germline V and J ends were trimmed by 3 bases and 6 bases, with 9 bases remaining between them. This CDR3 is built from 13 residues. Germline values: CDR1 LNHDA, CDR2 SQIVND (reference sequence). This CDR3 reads CASSILSGNEQFF. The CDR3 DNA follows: TGTGCCAGTAGTATCCTTAGCGGCAATGAGCAGTTCTTC.

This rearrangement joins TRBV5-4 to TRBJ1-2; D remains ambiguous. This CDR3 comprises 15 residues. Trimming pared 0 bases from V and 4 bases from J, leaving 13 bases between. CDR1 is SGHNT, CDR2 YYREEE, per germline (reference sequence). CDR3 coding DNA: TGTGCCAGCAGCTTGGCCCCAGGACGGGGCTATGGCTACACCTTC. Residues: CASSLAPGRGYGYTF.

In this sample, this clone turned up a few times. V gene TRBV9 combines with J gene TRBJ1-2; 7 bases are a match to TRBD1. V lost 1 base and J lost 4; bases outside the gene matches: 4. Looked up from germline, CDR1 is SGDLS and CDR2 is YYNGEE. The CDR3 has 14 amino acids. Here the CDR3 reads CASSVLGGPYGYTF. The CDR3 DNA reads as TGTGCCAGCAGCGTATTAGGGGGCCCCTATGGCTACACCTTC.

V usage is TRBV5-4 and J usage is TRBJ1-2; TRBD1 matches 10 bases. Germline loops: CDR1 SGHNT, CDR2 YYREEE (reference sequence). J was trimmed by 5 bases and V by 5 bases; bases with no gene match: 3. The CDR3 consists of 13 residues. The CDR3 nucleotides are TGTGCCAGCAGGCGGGACAGGGGTTATGGCTACACCTTC. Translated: CASRRDRGYGYTF. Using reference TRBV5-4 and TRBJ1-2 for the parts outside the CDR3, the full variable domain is ETGVTQSPTHLIKTRGQQVTLRCSSQSGHNTVSWYQQALGQGPQFIFQYYREEENGRGNFPPRFSGLQFPNYSSELNVNALELDDSALYLCASRRDRGYGYTFGSGTRLTVV.

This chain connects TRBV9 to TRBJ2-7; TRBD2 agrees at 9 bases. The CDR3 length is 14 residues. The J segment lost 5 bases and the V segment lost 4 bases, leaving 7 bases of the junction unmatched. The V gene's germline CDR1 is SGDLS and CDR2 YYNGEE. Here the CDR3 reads CASSTASGIDEQYF. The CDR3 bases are TGTGCCAGCAGCACAGCTAGCGGGATCGACGAGCAGTACTTC.

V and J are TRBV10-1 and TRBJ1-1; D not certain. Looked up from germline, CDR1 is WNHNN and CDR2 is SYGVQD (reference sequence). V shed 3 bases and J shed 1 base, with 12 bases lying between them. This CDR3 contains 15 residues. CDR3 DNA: TGCGCCAGCAGTGAACGAGGTCGAGGGAACACTGAAGCTTTCTTT. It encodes CASSERGRGNTEAFF.

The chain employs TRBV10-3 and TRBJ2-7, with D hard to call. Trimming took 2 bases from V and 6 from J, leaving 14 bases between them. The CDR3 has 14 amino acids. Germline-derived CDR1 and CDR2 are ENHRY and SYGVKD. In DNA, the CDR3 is TGTGCCATCAGTGAGGATCTATCGGGTCGCGAGCAGTACTTC. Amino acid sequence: CAISEDLSGREQYF.

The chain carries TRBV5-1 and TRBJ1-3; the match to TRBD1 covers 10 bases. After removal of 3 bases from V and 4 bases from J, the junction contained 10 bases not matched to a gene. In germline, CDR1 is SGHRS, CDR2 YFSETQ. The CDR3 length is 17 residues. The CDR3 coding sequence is TGCGCCAGCAGCTCCCAGGCGGGGACAGGGGACGGAAACACCATATATTTT. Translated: CASSSQAGTGDGNTIYF. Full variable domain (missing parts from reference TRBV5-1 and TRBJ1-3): KAGVTQTPRYLIKTRGQQVTLSCSPISGHRSVSWYQQTPGQGLQFLFEYFSETQRNKGNFPGRFSGRQFSNSRSEMNVSTLELGDSALYLCASSSQAGTGDGNTIYFGEGSWLTVV.

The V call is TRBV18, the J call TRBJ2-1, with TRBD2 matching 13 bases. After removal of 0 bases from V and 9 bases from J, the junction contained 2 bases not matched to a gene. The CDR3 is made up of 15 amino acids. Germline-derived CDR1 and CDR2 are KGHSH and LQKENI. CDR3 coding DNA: TGTGCCAGCTCACCACCGGGACTAGCGGGAATTGAGCAGTTCTTC. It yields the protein CASSPPGLAGIEQFF.

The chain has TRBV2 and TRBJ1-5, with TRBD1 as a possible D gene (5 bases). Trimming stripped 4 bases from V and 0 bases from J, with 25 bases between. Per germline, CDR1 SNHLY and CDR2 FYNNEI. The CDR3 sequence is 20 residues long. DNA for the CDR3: TGTGCCAGCAGTGGTAGCAGGGCCACAAGCGCCTTCATTAGCAATCAGCCCCAGCATTTT. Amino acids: CASSGSRATSAFISNQPQHF.

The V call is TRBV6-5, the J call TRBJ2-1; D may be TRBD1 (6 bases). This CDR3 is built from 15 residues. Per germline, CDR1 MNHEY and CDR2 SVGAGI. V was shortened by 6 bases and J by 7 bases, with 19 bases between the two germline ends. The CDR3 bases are TGTGCCAGCAGCCTACAGGGAGCGCCCGTTAATGAGCAGTTCTTC. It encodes CASSLQGAPVNEQFF.

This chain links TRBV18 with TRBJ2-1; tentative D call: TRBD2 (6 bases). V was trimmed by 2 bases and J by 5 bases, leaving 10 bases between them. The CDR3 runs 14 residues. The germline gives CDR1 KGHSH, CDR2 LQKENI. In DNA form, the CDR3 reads TGTGCCAGCTCACCAAGGGACTTCGACAATGAGCAGTTCTTC. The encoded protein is CASSPRDFDNEQFF. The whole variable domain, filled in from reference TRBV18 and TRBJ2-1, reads NAGVMQNPRHLVRRRGQEARLRCSPMKGHSHVYWYRQLPEEGLKFMVYLQKENIIDESGMPKERFSAEFPKEGPSILRIQQVVRGDSAAYFCASSPRDFDNEQFFGPGTRLTVL.

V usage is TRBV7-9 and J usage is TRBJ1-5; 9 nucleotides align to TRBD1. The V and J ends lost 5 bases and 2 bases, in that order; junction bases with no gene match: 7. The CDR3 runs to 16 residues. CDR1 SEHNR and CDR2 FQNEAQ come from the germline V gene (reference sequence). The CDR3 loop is CASSPPGQGGNQPQHF. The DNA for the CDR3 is TGTGCCAGCAGCCCCCCGGGACAGGGCGGCAATCAGCCCCAGCATTTT.

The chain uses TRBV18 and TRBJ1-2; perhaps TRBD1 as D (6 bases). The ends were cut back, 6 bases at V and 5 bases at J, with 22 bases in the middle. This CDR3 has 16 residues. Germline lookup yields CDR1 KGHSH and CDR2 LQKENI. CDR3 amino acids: CASSLTEARGGYGYTF. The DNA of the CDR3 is TGTGCCAGCTCCCTGACCGAGGCCAGGGGAGGGTATGGCTACACCTTC.

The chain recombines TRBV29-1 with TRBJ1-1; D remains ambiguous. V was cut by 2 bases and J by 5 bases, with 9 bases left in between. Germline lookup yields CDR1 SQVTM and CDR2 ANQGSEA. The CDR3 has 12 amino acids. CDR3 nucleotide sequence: TGCAGCGTTGAACCGGGTTCGACTGAAGCTTTCTTT. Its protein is CSVEPGSTEAFF.

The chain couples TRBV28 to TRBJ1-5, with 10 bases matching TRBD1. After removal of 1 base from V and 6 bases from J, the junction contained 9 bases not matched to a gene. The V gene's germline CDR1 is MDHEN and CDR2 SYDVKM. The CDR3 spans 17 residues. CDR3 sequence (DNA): TGTGCCAGCAGTTTATTTAACCTAAGGACAGGGGGTCAGCCCCAGCATTTT. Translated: CASSLFNLRTGGQPQHF.

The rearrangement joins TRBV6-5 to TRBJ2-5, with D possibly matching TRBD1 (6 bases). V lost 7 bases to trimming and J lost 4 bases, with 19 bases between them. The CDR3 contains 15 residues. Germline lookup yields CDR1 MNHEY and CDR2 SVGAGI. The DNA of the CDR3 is TGTGCCAGCACAGTTACCCCACAGGGTGGAGAGACCCAGTACTTC. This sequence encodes CASTVTPQGGETQYF.

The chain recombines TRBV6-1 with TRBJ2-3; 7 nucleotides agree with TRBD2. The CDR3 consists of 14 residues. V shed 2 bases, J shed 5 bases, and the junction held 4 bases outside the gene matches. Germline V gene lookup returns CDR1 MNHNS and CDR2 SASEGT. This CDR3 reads CASSELRELDTQYF. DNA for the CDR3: TGTGCCAGCAGTGAATTGCGGGAGCTAGATACGCAGTATTTT.

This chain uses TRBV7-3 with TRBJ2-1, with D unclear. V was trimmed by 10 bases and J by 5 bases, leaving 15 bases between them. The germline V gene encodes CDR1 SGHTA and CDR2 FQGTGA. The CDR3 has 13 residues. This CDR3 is CATSPGPDNEQFF. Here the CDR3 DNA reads TGTGCCACGTCGCCAGGTCCCGACAATGAGCAGTTCTTC.

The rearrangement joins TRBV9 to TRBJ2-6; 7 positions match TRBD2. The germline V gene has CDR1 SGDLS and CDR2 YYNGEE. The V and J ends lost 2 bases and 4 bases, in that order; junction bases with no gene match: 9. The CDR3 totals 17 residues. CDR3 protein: CASSVTGLGTGANVLTF. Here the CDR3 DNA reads TGTGCCAGCAGCGTTACCGGACTAGGGACCGGGGCCAACGTCCTGACTTTC.

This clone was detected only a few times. The CDR3 nucleotides are TGCGCCAGCAGCGCCGGGACTTACAATGAGCAGTTCTTC. Residues: CASSAGTYNEQFF. V is TRBV5-1 and J is TRBJ2-1, with D possibly TRBD2 on 6 matching bases. CDR3 size: 13 residues. In germline, CDR1 is SGHRS, CDR2 YFSETQ. V was clipped by 4 bases and J by 4 bases, with 9 bases between them.

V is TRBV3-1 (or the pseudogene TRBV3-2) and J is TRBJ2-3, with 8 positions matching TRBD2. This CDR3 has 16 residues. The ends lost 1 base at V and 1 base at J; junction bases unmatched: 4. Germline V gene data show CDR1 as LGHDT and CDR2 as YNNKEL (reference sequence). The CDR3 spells CASSQVSGRGTDTQYF. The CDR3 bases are TGTGCCAGCAGCCAAGTAAGCGGGAGAGGCACAGATACGCAGTATTTT.

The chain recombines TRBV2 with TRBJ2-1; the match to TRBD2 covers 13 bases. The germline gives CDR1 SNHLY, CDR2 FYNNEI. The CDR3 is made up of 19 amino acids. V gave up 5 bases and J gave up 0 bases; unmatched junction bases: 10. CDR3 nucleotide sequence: TGTGCCAGCAGTAGAAGACTAGCGGGAGGAACGCGCTCCTACAATGAGCAGTTCTTC. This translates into CASSRRLAGGTRSYNEQFF.

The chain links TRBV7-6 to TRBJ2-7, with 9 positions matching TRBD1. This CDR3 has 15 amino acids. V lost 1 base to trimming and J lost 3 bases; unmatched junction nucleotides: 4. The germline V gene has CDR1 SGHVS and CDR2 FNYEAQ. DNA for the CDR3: TGTGCCAGCAGCTTAGTGGGACAGGGCGACTACGAGCAGTACTTC. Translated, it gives CASSLVGQGDYEQYF.

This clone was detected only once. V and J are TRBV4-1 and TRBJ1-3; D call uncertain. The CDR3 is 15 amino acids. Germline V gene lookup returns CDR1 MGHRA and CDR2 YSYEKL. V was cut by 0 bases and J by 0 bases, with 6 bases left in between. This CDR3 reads CASSQDPSSGNTIYF. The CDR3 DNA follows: TGCGCCAGCAGCCAAGACCCCAGCTCTGGAAACACCATATATTTT.

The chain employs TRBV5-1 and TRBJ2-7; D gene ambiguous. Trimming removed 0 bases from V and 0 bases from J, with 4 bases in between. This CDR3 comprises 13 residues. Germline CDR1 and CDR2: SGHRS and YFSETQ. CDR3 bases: TGCGCCAGCAGCTTGGACTTCTCCTACGAGCAGTACTTC. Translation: CASSLDFSYEQYF.